The 3 T cell receptor beta chains in this list originate from one sample, sequenced in a study of T-cell memory formation after mild COVID-19. TCRdb itself ran the 5' RACE reads through MiXCR, one entry per CDR3 protein. Among about 110,000 distinct CDR3 sequences listed, 15% to 20% were seen once. Specimen: PBMCs or a T cell subset sorted from them (not recorded which). Source of these receptors: a young man who had mild COVID-19 (a few samples of this study predate the infection). Cell type and time point are not known.

This clonotype has a handful of counts. The V gene is TRBV2, the J gene TRBJ2-3; no definite D call. Per germline, CDR1 SNHLY and CDR2 FYNNEI. The CDR3 contains 11 residues. V was clipped by 5 bases and J by 6 bases, with 6 bases between them. CDR3 DNA sequence: TGTGCCAGCAGTCCACCGGATACGCAGTATTTT. Encoded protein: CASSPPDTQYF.

This clonotype occurred a few times. The chain carries TRBV7-3 and TRBJ2-2; 12 positions match TRBD1. Germline lookup yields CDR1 SGHTA and CDR2 FQGTGA. The junction had 6 bases not matched to a gene; V was cut back by 0 bases and J by 4 bases. This CDR3 contains 18 residues. CDR3 residues: CASSLTGGTGGSTGELFF. For the CDR3, the DNA is TGTGCCAGCAGCTTAACCGGGGGGACAGGGGGCAGCACCGGGGAGCTGTTTTTT.

Remarks on this clonotype: This may come from a read error, since a much larger clone is one base off. Since no conserved phenylalanine or tryptophan closes the CDR3, a read error is the likely cause. The genes are TRBV5-1 and TRBJ2-5; D is possibly TRBD1 (6 bases). The CDR3 length is 16 residues. Germline CDR1 and CDR2: SGHRS and YFSETQ. With 0 bases removed from V and 1 base from J, the gap between germline ends came to 13 bases. CDR3 region: CASSLEKQGSQETQYL. The CDR3 DNA reads as TGCGCCAGCAGCTTGGAAAAACAGGGTAGCCAAGAGACCCAGTACCTC.